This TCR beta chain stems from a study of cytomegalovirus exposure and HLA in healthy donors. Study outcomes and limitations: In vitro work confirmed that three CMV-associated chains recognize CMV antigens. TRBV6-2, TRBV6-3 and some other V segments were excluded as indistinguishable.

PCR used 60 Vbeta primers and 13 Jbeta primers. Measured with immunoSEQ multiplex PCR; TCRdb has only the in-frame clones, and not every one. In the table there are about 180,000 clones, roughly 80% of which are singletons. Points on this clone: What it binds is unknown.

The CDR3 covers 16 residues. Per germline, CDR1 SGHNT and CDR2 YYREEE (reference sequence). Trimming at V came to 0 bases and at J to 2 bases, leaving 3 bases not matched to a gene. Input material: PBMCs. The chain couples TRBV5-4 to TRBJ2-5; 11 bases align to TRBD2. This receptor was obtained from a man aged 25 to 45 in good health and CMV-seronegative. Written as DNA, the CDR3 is TGTGCCAGCAGCTTGGAGGGGACTAGCGGACAAGAGACCCAGTACTTC. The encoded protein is CASSLEGTSGQETQYF.